Presented here are 2 T cell receptor beta chains from one specimen sequenced in a study of T cell repertoires in cytomegalovirus infection (dated by TCRdb to the late 2010s). The treatment or condition label for this specimen denotes: in vitro stimulation with specific CMV peptide epitopes to enrich CMV-specific T cells. Their antigens remain unidentified. Data came from an Illumina HiSeq 1500. TCRdb applied fastp at Q25 and MiXCR to the public reads, then kept only in-frame beta chains. One record per CDR3 amino acid sequence lists the most common genes and DNA. Here the sample has roughly 920,000 distinct CDR3 sequences; 31% occur a single time. The ten largest clones represent 13% of the sample. Source: cultured CD8+ T cells from PBMCs, taken from culture after CMV antigen stimulation. The receptors come from a human donor in good health (CMV status not recorded). Some clones in this sample may be carry-over from other donors' samples.

J is TRBJ2-3 and V is TRBV7-6; 11 positions agree with TRBD2. Unmatched junction bases numbered 6, after V lost 1 base and J lost 0 bases. CDR1 and CDR2 from the germline V gene are SGHVS and FNYEAQ. The CDR3 sequence is 18 residues long. Here the CDR3 DNA reads TGTGCCAGCAGCTTAGTCACCCTAGCGGGGGGCAGCACAGATACGCAGTATTTT. Residues: CASSLVTLAGGSTDTQYF.

This clonotype has just a few counts. CDR3 loop: CASREDTASEAFF. The DNA of the CDR3 is TGTGCCAGCAGGGAGGACACCGCTTCTGAAGCTTTCTTT. The V and J genes are TRBV6-1 and TRBJ1-1; possible D gene TRBD1, 5 bases. CDR1 is MNHNS and CDR2 is SASEGT in the germline V gene. Trimming took 6 bases from V and 6 from J, leaving 14 bases between them. The CDR3 covers 13 residues.